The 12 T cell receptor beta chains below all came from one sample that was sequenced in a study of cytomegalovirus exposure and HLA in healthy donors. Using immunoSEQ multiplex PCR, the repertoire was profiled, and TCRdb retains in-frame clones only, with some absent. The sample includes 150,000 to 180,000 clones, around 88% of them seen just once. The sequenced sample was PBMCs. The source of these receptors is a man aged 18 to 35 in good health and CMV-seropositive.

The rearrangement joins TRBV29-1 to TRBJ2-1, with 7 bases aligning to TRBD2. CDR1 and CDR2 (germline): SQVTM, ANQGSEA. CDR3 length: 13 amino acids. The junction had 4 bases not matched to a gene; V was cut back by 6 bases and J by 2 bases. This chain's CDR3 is CSVVSGTYNEQFF. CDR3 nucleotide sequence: TGCAGCGTCGTGAGCGGGACCTACAATGAGCAGTTCTTC.

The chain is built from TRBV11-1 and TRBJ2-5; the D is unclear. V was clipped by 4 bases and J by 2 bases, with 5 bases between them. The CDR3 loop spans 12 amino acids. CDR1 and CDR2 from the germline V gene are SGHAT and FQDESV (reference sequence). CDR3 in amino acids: CASSSNQETQYF. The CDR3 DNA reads TGTGCCAGCAGCTCCAATCAAGAGACCCAGTACTTC.

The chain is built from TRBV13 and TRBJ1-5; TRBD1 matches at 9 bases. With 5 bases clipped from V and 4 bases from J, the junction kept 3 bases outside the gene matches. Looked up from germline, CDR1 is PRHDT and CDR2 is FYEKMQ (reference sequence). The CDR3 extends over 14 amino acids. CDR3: CASSQGTGNQPQHF. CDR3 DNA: TGTGCCAGCAGCCAAGGGACAGGGAATCAGCCCCAGCATTTT.

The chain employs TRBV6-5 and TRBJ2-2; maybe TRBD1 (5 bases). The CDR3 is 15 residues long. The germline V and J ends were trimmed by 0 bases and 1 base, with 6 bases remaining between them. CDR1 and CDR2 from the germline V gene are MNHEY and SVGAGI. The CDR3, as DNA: TGTGCCAGCAGTTACTCGACAGAGAACACCGGGGAGCTGTTTTTT. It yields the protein CASSYSTENTGELFF.

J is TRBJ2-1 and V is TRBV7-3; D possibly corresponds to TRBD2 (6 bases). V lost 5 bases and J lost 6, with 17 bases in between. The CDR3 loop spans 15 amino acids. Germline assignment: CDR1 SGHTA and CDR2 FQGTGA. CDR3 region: CASSPTLARFNEQFF. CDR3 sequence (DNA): TGTGCCAGCAGCCCCACACTAGCTCGCTTCAATGAGCAGTTCTTC.

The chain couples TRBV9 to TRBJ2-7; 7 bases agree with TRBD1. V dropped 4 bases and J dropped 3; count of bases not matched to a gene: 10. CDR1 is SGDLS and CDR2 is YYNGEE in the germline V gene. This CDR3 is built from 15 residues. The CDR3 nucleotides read TGTGCCAGCAGCCTTACCGGGACAGCACACTACGAGCAGTACTTC. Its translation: CASSLTGTAHYEQYF. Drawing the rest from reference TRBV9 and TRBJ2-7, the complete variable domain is DSGVTQTPKHLITATGQRVTLRCSPRSGDLSVYWYQQSLDQGLQFLIQYYNGEERAKGNILERFSAQQFPDLHSELNLSSLELGDSALYFCASSLTGTAHYEQYFGPGTRLTVT.

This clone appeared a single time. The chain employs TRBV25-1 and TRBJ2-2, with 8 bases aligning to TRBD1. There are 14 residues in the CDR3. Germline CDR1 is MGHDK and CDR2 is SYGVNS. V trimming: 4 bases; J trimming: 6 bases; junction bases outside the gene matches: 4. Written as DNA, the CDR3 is TGTGCCAGCAGTGGACCAGGGGGCGCCGGGGAGCTGTTTTTT. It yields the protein CASSGPGGAGELFF.

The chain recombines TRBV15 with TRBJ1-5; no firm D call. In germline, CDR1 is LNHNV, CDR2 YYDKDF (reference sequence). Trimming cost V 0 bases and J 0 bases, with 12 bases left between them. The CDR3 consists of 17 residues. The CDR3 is CATSREPPTYSNQPQHF. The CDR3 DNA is TGTGCCACCAGCAGAGAACCCCCCACTTATAGCAATCAGCCCCAGCATTTT.

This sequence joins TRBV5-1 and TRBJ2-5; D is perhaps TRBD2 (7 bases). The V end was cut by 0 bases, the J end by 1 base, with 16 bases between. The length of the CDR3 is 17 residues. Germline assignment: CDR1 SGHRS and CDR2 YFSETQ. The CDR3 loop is CASSLVMGGRGQETQYF. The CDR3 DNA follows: TGCGCCAGCAGCTTGGTGATGGGGGGGCGCGGCCAAGAGACCCAGTACTTC. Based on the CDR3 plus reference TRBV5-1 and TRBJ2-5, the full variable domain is KAGVTQTPRYLIKTRGQQVTLSCSPISGHRSVSWYQQTPGQGLQFLFEYFSETQRNKGNFPGRFSGRQFSNSRSEMNVSTLELGDSALYLCASSLVMGGRGQETQYFGPGTRLLVL.

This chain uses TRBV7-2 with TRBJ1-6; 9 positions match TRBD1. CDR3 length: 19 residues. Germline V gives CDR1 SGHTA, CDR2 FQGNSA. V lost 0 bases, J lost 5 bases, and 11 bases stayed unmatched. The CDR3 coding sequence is TGTGCCAGCAGCTTAGCGATAGGGACAGGGAGATTTGATAATTCACCCCTCCACTTT. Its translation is CASSLAIGTGRFDNSPLHF.

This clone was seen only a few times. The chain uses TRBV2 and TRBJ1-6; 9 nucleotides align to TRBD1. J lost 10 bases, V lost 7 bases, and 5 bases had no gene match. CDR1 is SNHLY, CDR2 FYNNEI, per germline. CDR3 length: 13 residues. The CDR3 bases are TGTGCCAGCAAATACAGGGGGCGATCACCCCTCCACTTT. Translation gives CASKYRGRSPLHF.

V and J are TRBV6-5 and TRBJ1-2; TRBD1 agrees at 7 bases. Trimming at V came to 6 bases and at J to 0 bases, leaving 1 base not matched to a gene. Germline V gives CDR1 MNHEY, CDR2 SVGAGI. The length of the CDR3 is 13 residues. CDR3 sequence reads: CASRGTANYGYTF. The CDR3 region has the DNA TGTGCCAGCAGGGGGACAGCTAACTATGGCTACACCTTC.